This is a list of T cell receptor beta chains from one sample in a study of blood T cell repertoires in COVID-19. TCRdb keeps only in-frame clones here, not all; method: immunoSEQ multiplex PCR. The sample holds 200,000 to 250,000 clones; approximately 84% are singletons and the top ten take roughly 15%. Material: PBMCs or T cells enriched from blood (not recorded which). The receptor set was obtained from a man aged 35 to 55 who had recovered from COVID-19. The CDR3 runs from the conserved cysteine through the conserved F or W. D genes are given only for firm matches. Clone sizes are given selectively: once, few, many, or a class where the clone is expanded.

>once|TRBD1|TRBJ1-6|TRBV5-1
CASRITGVRNSPLHF
TGCGCCAGCAGGATAACAGGGGTGCGGAATTCACCCCTCCACTTT
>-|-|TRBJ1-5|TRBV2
CASSERQIAAQHF
TGTGCCAGCAGTGAAAGACAGATAGCGGCCCAGCATTTT
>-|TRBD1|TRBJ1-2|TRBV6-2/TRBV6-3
CASSQPTGTGAGRSYGYTF
TGTGCCAGCAGCCAGCCAACCGGGACAGGTGCCGGGAGGAGCTATGGCTACACCTTC
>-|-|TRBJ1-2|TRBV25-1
CASSSIDSLYGYTF
TGTGCCAGCTCTTCCATAGACAGCCTCTATGGCTACACCTTC
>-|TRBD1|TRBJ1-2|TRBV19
CASSSNRGPRVYGYTF
TGTGCCAGTAGCAGCAACAGGGGGCCAAGGGTCTATGGCTACACCTTC
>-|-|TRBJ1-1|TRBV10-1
CASSVEVNTEAFF
TGCGCCAGCAGTGTGGAGGTAAACACTGAAGCTTTCTTT
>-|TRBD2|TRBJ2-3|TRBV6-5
CASSYSASGADTQYF
TGTGCCAGCAGTTACTCCGCTAGCGGGGCCGATACGCAGTATTTT
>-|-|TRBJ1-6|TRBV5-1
CASSLRGHYNSPLHF
TGCGCCAGCAGCCTAAGGGGACACTATAATTCACCCCTCCACTTT
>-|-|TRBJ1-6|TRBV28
CATWLRSGYNSPLHF
TGTGCCACCTGGCTACGTTCGGGCTATAATTCACCCCTCCACTTT
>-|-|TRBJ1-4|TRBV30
CAWSVGAHNEKLFF
TGTGCCTGGAGTGTTGGTGCACATAATGAAAAACTGTTTTTT
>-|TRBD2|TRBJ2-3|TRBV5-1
CASSTGTSGMTDTQYF
TGCGCCAGCAGCACAGGGACTAGCGGGATGACAGATACGCAGTATTTT
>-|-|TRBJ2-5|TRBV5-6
CASSLFSQAQETQYF
TGTGCCAGCAGCTTGTTCTCCCAGGCCCAAGAGACCCAGTACTTC
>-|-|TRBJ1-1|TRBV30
CAWKFSVNTEAFF
TGTGCCTGGAAATTTTCAGTGAACACTGAAGCTTTCTTT
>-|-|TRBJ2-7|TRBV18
CASSPPGALSYEQYF
TGTGCCAGCTCACCACCGGGGGCCCTATCCTACGAGCAGTACTTC
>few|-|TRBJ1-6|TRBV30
CAWDRRNSPLHF
TGTGCCTGGGACAGACGGAATTCACCCCTCCACTTT
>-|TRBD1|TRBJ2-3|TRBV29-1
CSVEGPPGTGVTDTQYF
TGCAGCGTTGAGGGCCCCCCCGGGACAGGGGTAACAGATACGCAGTATTTT
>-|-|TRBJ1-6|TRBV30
CAWSGFRSYNSPLHF
TGTGCCTGGAGTGGGTTTCGGTCCTATAATTCACCCCTCCACTTT
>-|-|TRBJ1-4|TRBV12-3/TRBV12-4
CASSGGNEKLFF
TGTGCCAGCAGTGGGGGGAATGAAAAACTGTTTTTT
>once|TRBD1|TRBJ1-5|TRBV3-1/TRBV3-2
CASSQGGQGNQPQHF
TGTGCCAGCAGCCAAGGGGGACAGGGCAATCAGCCCCAGCATTTT
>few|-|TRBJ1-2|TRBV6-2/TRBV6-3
CASSYQGYTF
TGTGCCAGCAGTTACCAGGGCTACACCTTC
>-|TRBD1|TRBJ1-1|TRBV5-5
CASSLEDRGTEAFF
TGTGCCAGCAGCTTGGAGGACAGGGGGACTGAAGCTTTCTTT
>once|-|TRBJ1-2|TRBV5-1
CASSLAQGDYGYTF
TGCGCCAGCAGCTTGGCGCAGGGCGACTATGGCTACACCTTC
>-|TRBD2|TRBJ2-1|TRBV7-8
CASSSGAGGPYNEQFF
TGTGCCAGCAGCTCCGGGGCGGGGGGGCCCTACAATGAGCAGTTCTTC
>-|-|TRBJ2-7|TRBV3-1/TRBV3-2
CASSQGPYEQYF
TGTGCCAGCAGCCAAGGTCCGTACGAGCAGTACTTC
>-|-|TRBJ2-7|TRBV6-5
CASRRGFKYEQYF
TGTGCCAGCAGAAGGGGTTTCAAGTACGAGCAGTACTTC
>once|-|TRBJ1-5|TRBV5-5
CASSFRDNQPQHF
TGTGCCAGCAGCTTCAGGGACAATCAGCCCCAGCATTTT
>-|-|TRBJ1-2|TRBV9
CASSPDSVYYTF
TGTGCCAGCAGCCCCGACAGCGTCTACTACACCTTC
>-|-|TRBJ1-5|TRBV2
CASSGGRAGELPQHF
TGTGCCAGCAGTGGCGGGCGGGCAGGGGAGTTGCCCCAGCATTTT
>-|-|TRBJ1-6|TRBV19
CASSIVKGVYNSPLHF
TGTGCCAGTAGTATCGTAAAGGGGGTTTATAATTCACCCCTCCACTTT
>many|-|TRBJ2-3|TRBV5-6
CASSLDGGGDTQYF
TGTGCCAGCAGCTTGGACGGGGGTGGGGATACGCAGTATTTT
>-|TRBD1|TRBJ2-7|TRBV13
CASSGTGVFSYEQYF
TGTGCCAGCAGCGGCACAGGGGTTTTCTCCTACGAGCAGTACTTC
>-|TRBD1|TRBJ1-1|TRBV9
CASARQGTSTEAFF
TGTGCCAGCGCTAGACAGGGTACGAGCACTGAAGCTTTCTTT
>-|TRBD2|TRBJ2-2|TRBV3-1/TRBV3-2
CASSPGASGRAGELFF
TGTGCCAGCAGCCCCGGGGCTAGCGGGAGGGCCGGGGAGCTGTTTTTT
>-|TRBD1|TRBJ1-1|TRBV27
CASRIGTGGFNTEAFF
TGTGCCAGCAGGATAGGGACAGGGGGTTTTAACACTGAAGCTTTCTTT
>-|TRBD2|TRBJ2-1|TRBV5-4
CASSDLAGSYNEQFF
TGTGCCAGCAGCGACCTAGCGGGTAGCTACAATGAGCAGTTCTTC
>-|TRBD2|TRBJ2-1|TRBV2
CASSGSQSGGFF
TGTGCCAGCAGTGGCTCCCAGTCGGGAGGGTTCTTC
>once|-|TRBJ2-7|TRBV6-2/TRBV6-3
CASSSPIFNYEQYF
TGTGCCAGCAGTTCCCCTATCTTCAACTACGAGCAGTACTTC
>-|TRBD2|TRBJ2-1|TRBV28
CASSQLAGGRYNEQFF
TGTGCCAGCAGTCAGCTAGCGGGGGGGCGTTACAATGAGCAGTTCTTC
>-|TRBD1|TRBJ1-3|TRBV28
CASSPGQGGGNTIYF
TGTGCCAGCAGTCCGGGACAGGGTGGTGGAAACACCATATATTTT
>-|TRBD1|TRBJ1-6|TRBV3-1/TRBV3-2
CASSRTGTGGSPLHF
TGTGCCAGCAGCCGCACCGGGACAGGGGGCTCACCCCTCCACTTT
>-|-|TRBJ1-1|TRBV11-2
CASSLDRVGGTEAFF
TGTGCCAGCAGCTTAGACAGGGTGGGGGGCACTGAAGCTTTCTTT
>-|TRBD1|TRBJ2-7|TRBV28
CATWDRYSYEQYF
TGTGCCACCTGGGACAGGTACTCCTACGAGCAGTACTTC
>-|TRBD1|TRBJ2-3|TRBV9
CASSEPGTGITDTQYF
TGTGCCAGCAGCGAGCCCGGGACAGGGATCACAGATACGCAGTATTTT
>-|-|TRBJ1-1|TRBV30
CAWSSNMNTEAFF
TGTGCCTGGAGCTCAAACATGAACACTGAAGCTTTCTTT
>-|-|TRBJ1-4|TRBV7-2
CASSFGGLGEKLFF
TGTGCCAGCAGCTTCGGGGGTCTTGGGGAAAAACTGTTTTTT
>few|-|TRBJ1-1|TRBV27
CASTIQAEAFF
TGTGCCAGCACCATACAGGCGGAAGCTTTCTTT
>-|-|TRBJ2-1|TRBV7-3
CASSSGLPSYNEQFF
TGTGCCAGCAGCTCCGGACTCCCGTCCTACAATGAGCAGTTCTTC
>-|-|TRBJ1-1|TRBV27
CASSPQSNTEAFF
TGTGCCAGCAGTCCCCAGTCGAACACTGAAGCTTTCTTT
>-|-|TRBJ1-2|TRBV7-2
CASSLVQGKIGYTF
TGTGCCAGCAGCTTAGTGCAGGGGAAGATTGGCTACACCTTC
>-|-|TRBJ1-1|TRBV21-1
CASSKDFRSELPCTEAFF
TGTGCCAGCAGCAAAGATTTCCGTTCCGAGTTGCCGTGCACTGAAGCTTTCTTT
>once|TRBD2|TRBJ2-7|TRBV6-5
CASGSLAGGYYEQYF
TGTGCCAGCGGTTCGCTAGCGGGAGGGTACTACGAGCAGTACTTC
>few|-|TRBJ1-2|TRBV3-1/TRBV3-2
CASSPRSGGYTF
TGTGCCAGCAGCCCGAGAAGCGGGGGCTACACCTTC
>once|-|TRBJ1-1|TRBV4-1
CASRVGQTDTEAFF
TGCGCCAGCAGAGTCGGACAGACGGACACTGAAGCTTTCTTT
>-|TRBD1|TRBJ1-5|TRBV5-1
CASSPGTESLQPQHF
TGCGCCAGCAGCCCCGGGACAGAGAGTTTACAGCCCCAGCATTTT